These T cell receptor beta chains were read from a single sample in a study of blood T cell repertoires in COVID-19. The repertoire was sequenced with immunoSEQ multiplex PCR; TCRdb's copy has only in-frame clones and lacks some. In the table there are a few hundred thousand clones, approximately 86% of which are singletons. Sequenced: PBMCs or T cells enriched from blood (not recorded which). The receptor source for this set is a woman aged 25 to 39 who had been exposed to COVID-19. CDR3s include the opening cysteine and the closing phenylalanine or tryptophan. The order of the fields is D gene, V gene, clone size, J gene, CDR3 DNA, CDR3 protein. D genes are given only for firm matches. Clone size, where shown, is once, few, many, or a class for clones that have expanded.

>.|TRBV6-5|.|TRBJ2-1
TGTGCCAGCAGTACTCTGGGAGTCTACAATGAGCAGTTCTTC
CASSTLGVYNEQFF
>.|TRBV5-1|.|TRBJ2-3
TGCGCCAGCAGCCTTGGGGCGGGGTTTGGCACAGATACGCAGTATTTT
CASSLGAGFGTDTQYF
>TRBD1|TRBV30|.|TRBJ2-1
TGTGCCTGGAGAAGCCAGGGGGAGAGTGAGCAGTTCTTC
CAWRSQGESEQFF
>TRBD1|TRBV12-5|few|TRBJ1-2
TGTGCTAGTGGTCAGGACAGGGCTGGCTACACCTTC
CASGQDRAGYTF
>.|TRBV12-5|.|TRBJ2-3
TGTGCTAGTGGTTTGGTACGACTAGGAGCGGATACGCAGTATTTT
CASGLVRLGADTQYF
>TRBD1|TRBV11-3|few|TRBJ2-2
TGTGCCAGCAGCACGAAATCCAGGGGGTTGGCCGGGGAGCTGTTTTTT
CASSTKSRGLAGELFF
>TRBD1|TRBV10-3|.|TRBJ1-5
TGTGCCATCAGTGGACAGGGGGTCCTCCAGCCCCAGCATTTT
CAISGQGVLQPQHF
>TRBD1|TRBV12-3/TRBV12-4|.|TRBJ1-1
TGTGCCAGCAGTTTAGGGACAGGGTCTGAAGCTTTCTTT
CASSLGTGSEAFF
>TRBD1|TRBV11-2|.|TRBJ2-7
TGTGCCAGCAGCTTAGCAAGTAATTCCGGGACAGCCTCCTACGAGCAGTACTTC
CASSLASNSGTASYEQYF
>TRBD1|TRBV2|once|TRBJ2-1
TGTGCCAGCAGTCTCGGACAGGGGGCCTACTACAATGAGCAGTTCTTC
CASSLGQGAYYNEQFF
>TRBD2|TRBV6-2/TRBV6-3|.|TRBJ2-7
TGTGCCAGCAGTACCTCGACTAGCGGGGGCCCTGCCTACGAGCAGTACTTC
CASSTSTSGGPAYEQYF
>TRBD2|TRBV9|.|TRBJ2-3
TGTGCCAGCAGCGAATTTAGCGGGGGCACAGATACGCAGTATTTT
CASSEFSGGTDTQYF
>TRBD1|TRBV11-2|.|TRBJ2-7
TGTGCCAGCAGCTTGGGGACAGGGTACGAGCAGTACTTC
CASSLGTGYEQYF
>.|TRBV6-5|.|TRBJ2-7
TGTGCCAGCAGTTACTCGTTTCCCGGGGCAGGGGCCGAGCAGTACTTC
CASSYSFPGAGAEQYF
>.|TRBV10-2|.|TRBJ1-2
TGCGCCAGCAGGGGGGGGCAGCTTGGGGGAGCGGGCTACACCTTC
CASRGGQLGGAGYTF
>.|TRBV2|.|TRBJ1-3
TGTGCCAGCAGCCCAGGCCCCTCTGGAAACACCATATATTTT
CASSPGPSGNTIYF
>TRBD1|TRBV5-1|.|TRBJ1-4
TGCGCCAGCAGCTTCGGGGACAGCGGTGGAAAACTGTTTTTT
CASSFGDSGGKLFF
>TRBD1|TRBV5-8|.|TRBJ2-1
TGTGCCAGCAGCTTCGACAGGGGAGTCTACAATGAGCAGTTCTTC
CASSFDRGVYNEQFF
>.|TRBV11-2|.|TRBJ1-2
TGTGCCAGCAGCTTAGCACAGGAGAACTATGGCTACACCTTC
CASSLAQENYGYTF
>TRBD1|TRBV19|.|TRBJ1-1
TGTGCCAGTAGCCCTAGGACGGGACAGGGCAGAGCTTTCTTT
CASSPRTGQGRAFF
>TRBD2|TRBV11-2|.|TRBJ2-1
TGTGCCAGCAGCCCCCCCGGGCTAGCGGGGGCGGGTGAGCAGTTCTTC
CASSPPGLAGAGEQFF
>.|TRBV5-1|.|TRBJ1-1
TGCGCCAGCAGCGTAACAACGGGGGACACTGAAGCTTTCTTT
CASSVTTGDTEAFF
>.|TRBV10-1|.|TRBJ1-2
TGCGCCAGCAGTCCAGGAGGGGAAGGCTACACCTTC
CASSPGGEGYTF
>.|TRBV7-9|.|TRBJ2-7
TGTGCCAGCAGCGCTACAGGGTACGAGCAGTACTTC
CASSATGYEQYF
>.|TRBV7-9|.|TRBJ1-4
TGTGCCAGCAGCTTAGCGAGGACTAGGGGTGAAAAACTGTTTTTT
CASSLARTRGEKLFF
>.|TRBV7-9|.|TRBJ2-6
TGTGCCAGCAGCTTGACGGGACAAGTGACCTCTGGGGCCAACGTCCTGACTTTC
CASSLTGQVTSGANVLTF
>.|TRBV10-1|.|TRBJ2-1
TGCGCCAGCAGTGAAAGGGGACGGGGGAGAAATGAGCAGTTCTTC
CASSERGRGRNEQFF
>.|TRBV2|.|TRBJ2-3
TGTGCCAGCAGATATTCGGCAGATACGCAGTATTTT
CASRYSADTQYF
>.|TRBV5-1|.|TRBJ2-3
TGCGCCAGCAGACCGGGACTGCGCGGGACAGATACGCAGTATTTT
CASRPGLRGTDTQYF
>TRBD2|TRBV6-5|.|TRBJ2-3
TGTGCCAGCAGTTCGGGACTAGCGGTTAGCACAGATACGCAGTATTTT
CASSSGLAVSTDTQYF
>TRBD1|TRBV11-2|.|TRBJ1-1
TGTGCCAGCAGCTTAAGGGGGCAAATGAACACTGAAGCTTTCTTT
CASSLRGQMNTEAFF
>.|TRBV24-1|.|TRBJ1-5
TGTGCCACCAGTCAAGCGGGGGATCGCCAGCCCCAGCATTTT
CATSQAGDRQPQHF
>.|TRBV10-3|.|TRBJ2-3
TGTGCCGTCTCGGGTGAGACCACAGATACGCAGTATTTT
CAVSGETTDTQYF
>TRBD1|TRBV27|once|TRBJ1-1
TGTGCCAGCAGTTTGCCTGACAGGGGGTGGATCATGAACACTGAAGCTTTCTTT
CASSLPDRGWIMNTEAFF
>.|TRBV11-2|once|TRBJ1-6
TGTGCCAGCAGCTTAGGCTACGGGCAGGGCTCACCCCTCCACTTT
CASSLGYGQGSPLHF
>.|TRBV5-1|.|TRBJ1-4
TGCGCCAGCAGCTTGGAGGCCCGTCTGGGAGAGGAAAAACTGTTTTTT
CASSLEARLGEEKLFF
>TRBD2|TRBV24-1|.|TRBJ2-1
TGTGCCACCAGTGATTTAGGCAGGGAGGGATTTGAGCAGTTCTTC
CATSDLGREGFEQFF
>.|TRBV5-1|.|TRBJ1-2
TGCGCCAGCAGCCCCCGGGGGTCTCGGTATGGCTACACCTTC
CASSPRGSRYGYTF
>.|TRBV6-5|.|TRBJ1-4
TGTGCCAGCAGTTACTGGGGGCCAACTAATGAAAAACTGTTTTTT
CASSYWGPTNEKLFF
>.|TRBV6-1|.|TRBJ1-5
TGTGCCAGCAGTGATACAGTTCGCCAGCCCCAGCATTTT
CASSDTVRQPQHF
>.|TRBV3-1/TRBV3-2|.|TRBJ2-2
TGTGCCACCTATGACCCGACGGGCGGGGAGCTGTTTTTT
CATYDPTGGELFF
>.|TRBV7-8|.|TRBJ1-6
TGTGCCAGCAGCTTAGCATCGGCAGGTCTCTATAATTCACCCCTCCACTTT
CASSLASAGLYNSPLHF
>TRBD2|TRBV9|.|TRBJ2-1
TGTGCCAGCAGCGTACTAGCGGGGGGCCCCAGCTCCTACAATGAGCAGTTCTTC
CASSVLAGGPSSYNEQFF
>.|TRBV18|.|TRBJ2-5
TGTGCCAGCTCACCACCAAGGATGGGGGGAGAGACCCAGTACTTC
CASSPPRMGGETQYF
>.|TRBV2|.|TRBJ2-5
TGTGCCAGCAGTGAATCTGCGCCGGAGACCCAGTACTTC
CASSESAPETQYF
>.|TRBV9|.|TRBJ2-1
TGTGCCAGCAGCGTCGGGGCAGGGGGGAGCAATGAGCAGTTCTTC
CASSVGAGGSNEQFF
>TRBD1|TRBV6-6|.|TRBJ1-2
TGTGCCAGTAGAGGACAGGGATATGGCTACACCTTC
CASRGQGYGYTF
>.|TRBV3-1/TRBV3-2|.|TRBJ2-2
TGTGCCAGCAGGTTCAACTCGAACACCGGGGAGCTGTTTTTT
CASRFNSNTGELFF
>.|TRBV5-8|.|TRBJ2-3
TGTGCCAGCCCTACAGGGCTAACGTTCACATCTACAGATACGCAGTATTTT
CASPTGLTFTSTDTQYF